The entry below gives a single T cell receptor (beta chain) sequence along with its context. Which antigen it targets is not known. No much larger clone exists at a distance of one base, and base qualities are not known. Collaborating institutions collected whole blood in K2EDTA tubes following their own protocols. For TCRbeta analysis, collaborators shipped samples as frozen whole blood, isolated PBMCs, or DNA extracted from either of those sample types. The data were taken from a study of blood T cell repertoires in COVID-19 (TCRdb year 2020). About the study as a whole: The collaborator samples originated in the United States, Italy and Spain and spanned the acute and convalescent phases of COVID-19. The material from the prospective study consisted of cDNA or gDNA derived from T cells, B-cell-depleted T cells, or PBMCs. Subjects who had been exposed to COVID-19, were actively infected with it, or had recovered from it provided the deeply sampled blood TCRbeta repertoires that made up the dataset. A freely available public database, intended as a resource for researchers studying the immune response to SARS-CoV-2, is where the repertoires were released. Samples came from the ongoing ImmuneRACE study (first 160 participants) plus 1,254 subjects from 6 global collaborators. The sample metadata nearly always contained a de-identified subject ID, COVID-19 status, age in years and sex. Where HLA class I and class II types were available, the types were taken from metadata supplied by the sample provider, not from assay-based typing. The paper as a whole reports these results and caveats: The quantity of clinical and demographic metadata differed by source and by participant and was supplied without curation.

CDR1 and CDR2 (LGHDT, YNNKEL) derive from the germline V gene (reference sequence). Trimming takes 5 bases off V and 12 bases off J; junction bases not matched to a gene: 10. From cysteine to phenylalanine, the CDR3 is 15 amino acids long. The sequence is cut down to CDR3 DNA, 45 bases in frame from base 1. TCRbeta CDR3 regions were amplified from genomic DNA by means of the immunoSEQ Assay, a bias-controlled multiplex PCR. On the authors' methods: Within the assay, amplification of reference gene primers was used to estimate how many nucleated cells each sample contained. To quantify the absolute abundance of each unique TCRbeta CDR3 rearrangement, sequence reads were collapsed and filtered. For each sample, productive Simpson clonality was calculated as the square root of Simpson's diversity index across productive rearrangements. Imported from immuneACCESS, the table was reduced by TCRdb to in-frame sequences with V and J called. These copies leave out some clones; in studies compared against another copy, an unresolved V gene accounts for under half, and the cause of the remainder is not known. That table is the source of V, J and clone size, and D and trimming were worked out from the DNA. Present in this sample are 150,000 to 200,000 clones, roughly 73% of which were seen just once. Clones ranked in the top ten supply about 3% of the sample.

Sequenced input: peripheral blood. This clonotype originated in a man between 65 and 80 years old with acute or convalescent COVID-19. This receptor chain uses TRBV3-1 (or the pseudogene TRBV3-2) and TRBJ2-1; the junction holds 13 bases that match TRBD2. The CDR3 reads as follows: CASSRTSGSLSRQFF. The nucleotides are TGTGCCAGCAGCAGGACTAGCGGGAGTTTGTCTAGGCAGTTCTTC.